The rows below give T cell receptor beta chains drawn from one sample of a study of CD8+ T cells in alopecia areata. Profiling relied on immunoSEQ multiplex PCR, and the TCRdb table lists in-frame clones only, not all of them. The sample has around 200,000 clones; roughly 50% are singletons. This sample comprised CD8+ T cells sorted from blood, obtained at week 24, from a patient treated with tofacitinib. Receptors originate from a human donor with alopecia areata. Both conserved end residues are part of each CDR3. D genes are given only for firm matches. Rows may omit the clone size; those that give it use once, few, many or a size class.

j_gene	d_gene	abundance	v_gene	CDR3aa	CDR3nt
TRBJ2-7	-	-	TRBV25-1	CASSGDKQYF	TGTGCCAGCAGCGGGGACAAGCAGTACTTC
TRBJ1-6	-	-	TRBV7-3	CASSLTGGAGNSPLHF	TGTGCCAGCAGCTTAACCGGCGGGGCCGGCAATTCACCCCTCCACTTT
TRBJ2-1	TRBD2	few	TRBV10-1	CASSDGGSSYNEQFF	TGCGCCAGCAGTGACGGGGGGAGCTCCTACAATGAGCAGTTCTTC
TRBJ2-7	TRBD1	-	TRBV27	CASSLGTGPYEQYF	TGTGCCAGCAGTTTGGGGACAGGACCCTACGAGCAGTACTTC
TRBJ2-2	-	few	TRBV5-6	CASTRDTTSRELFF	TGTGCCAGCACAAGGGACACGACGAGTCGGGAGCTGTTTTTT
TRBJ2-4	-	-	TRBV12-5	CASGLPQGTENIQYF	TGTGCTAGTGGCCTCCCACAGGGAACGGAAAACATTCAGTACTTC
TRBJ1-2	-	few	TRBV14	CASSQEDSIIGYTF	TGTGCCAGCAGCCAAGAGGACAGTATTATAGGCTACACCTTC
TRBJ1-2	TRBD1	few	TRBV10-3	CAISEQGAYGYTF	TGTGCCATCAGTGAACAGGGGGCGTATGGCTACACCTTC
TRBJ2-6	-	few	TRBV27	CASSSPISGANVLTF	TGTGCCAGCAGTTCCCCTATCTCTGGGGCCAACGTCCTGACTTTC
TRBJ1-1	-	-	TRBV7-3	CASSLIGGNTEAFF	TGTGCCAGCAGCTTAATCGGGGGGAACACTGAAGCTTTCTTT
TRBJ2-2	-	-	TRBV18	CASSHLATSENTGELFF	TGTGCCAGCTCACACTTGGCGACTAGTGAGAACACCGGGGAGCTGTTTTTT
TRBJ1-1	-	-	TRBV29-1	CSVGGSEVEAFF	TGCAGCGTTGGTGGTTCTGAGGTTGAAGCTTTCTTT
TRBJ1-2	-	-	TRBV7-9	CASSLGEDLFTTF	TGTGCCAGCAGCTTAGGGGAAGACCTCTTCACCACCTTC
TRBJ2-2	-	-	TRBV30	CAWSPAVTGELFF	TGTGCCTGGAGTCCAGCGGTGACCGGGGAGCTGTTTTTT
TRBJ2-2	-	-	TRBV5-1	CASRENTGELFF	TGCGCCAGCAGGGAGAACACCGGGGAGCTGTTTTTT
TRBJ1-2	-	-	TRBV2	CASRGPYRGLTDGYTF	TGTGCCAGCAGGGGACCCTACCGGGGGCTGACGGATGGCTACACCTTC
TRBJ1-5	-	-	TRBV4-3	CASSQDGGDQPQHF	TGCGCCAGCAGCCAAGATGGGGGGGATCAGCCCCAGCATTTT
TRBJ2-2	TRBD1	many	TRBV6-6	CASSLGQGANTGELFF	TGTGCCAGCAGTTTAGGACAGGGGGCCAACACCGGGGAGCTGTTTTTT
TRBJ2-5	-	few	TRBV30	CAWGAGTQETQYF	TGTGCCTGGGGAGCGGGGACACAAGAGACCCAGTACTTC
TRBJ2-1	-	-	TRBV19	CATSLGSGEYNEQFF	TGTGCGACATCGTTAGGGTCCGGGGAATACAATGAGCAGTTCTTC
TRBJ2-7	-	few	TRBV7-2	CASSLAGVGREYEQYF	TGTGCCAGCAGCTTGGCCGGTGTCGGCAGGGAGTACGAGCAGTACTTC
TRBJ1-1	-	few	TRBV6-5	CASSYGGNTEAFF	TGTGCCAGCAGTTACGGTGGGAACACTGAAGCTTTCTTT
TRBJ2-7	-	-	TRBV14	CASSQSYEQYF	TGTGCCAGCAGCCAAAGCTACGAGCAGTACTTC
TRBJ1-1	-	-	TRBV7-9	CASTDQGLPEAFF	TGTGCCAGCACCGACCAGGGGCTGCCTGAAGCTTTCTTT
TRBJ2-1	-	-	TRBV19	CASSMGQYNEQFF	TGTGCCAGTAGTATGGGGCAGTACAATGAGCAGTTCTTC
TRBJ2-3	TRBD2	few	TRBV29-1	CSARGGAEDTQYF	TGCAGCGCGCGCGGGGGGGCGGAAGATACGCAGTATTTT
TRBJ2-7	TRBD1	-	TRBV4-2	CASSQRAGTGGDEQYF	TGTGCCAGCAGCCAAAGAGCCGGGACAGGGGGCGACGAGCAGTACTTC
TRBJ2-2	-	few	TRBV5-6	CASSRPDTPGELFF	TGTGCCAGCAGCCGACCGGACACGCCGGGGGAGCTGTTTTTT
TRBJ2-1	-	-	TRBV30	CAWSDGSSYNEQFF	TGTGCCTGGAGTGACGGTAGCTCCTACAATGAGCAGTTCTTC
TRBJ1-1	-	few	TRBV19	CASDRNTEAFF	TGTGCCAGTGACAGGAACACTGAAGCTTTCTTT
TRBJ2-5	-	few	TRBV2	CASSGDEETQYF	TGTGCCAGCTCCGGAGACGAAGAGACCCAGTACTTC
TRBJ1-6	-	-	TRBV30	CAWRGRRNNSPLHF	TGTGCCTGGAGGGGGAGACGGAATAATTCACCCCTCCACTTT
TRBJ1-5	-	-	TRBV2	CASSERSLRKSNQPQHF	TGTGCCAGCAGTGAAAGGTCGCTTAGGAAAAGCAATCAGCCCCAGCATTTT
TRBJ2-1	TRBD2	-	TRBV7-2	CASSQVDVSGNNEQFF	TGTGCCAGCAGCCAAGTGGACGTGAGCGGGAACAATGAGCAGTTCTTC
TRBJ2-4	-	-	TRBV2	CASSGPQKAKNIQYF	TGTGCCAGCAGTGGACCCCAAAAAGCCAAAAACATTCAGTACTTC
TRBJ2-2	-	few	TRBV6-5	CASSYSPTSGVGELFF	TGTGCCAGCAGTTACTCCCCGACTAGTGGTGTGGGGGAGCTGTTTTTT
TRBJ1-2	-	-	TRBV29-1	CSVEFAYGYTF	TGCAGCGTTGAATTTGCCTACGGCTACACCTTC
TRBJ2-6	TRBD2	-	TRBV5-1	CASSLVAGDLQPLSGANVLTF	TGCGCCAGCAGCTTGGTAGCGGGGGACCTCCAACCCCTCTCTGGGGCCAACGTCCTGACTTTC
TRBJ2-2	-	-	TRBV6-5	CASSYVRQLNTGELFF	TGTGCCAGCAGTTACGTACGACAACTAAACACCGGGGAGCTGTTTTTT
TRBJ2-3	-	-	TRBV7-3	CASSSPGDVGEDTQYF	TGTGCCAGCAGCTCCCCGGGTGATGTAGGAGAGGATACGCAGTATTTT
TRBJ1-2	-	-	TRBV23-1	CASSQCGQFRNYGYTF	TGCGCCAGCAGTCAGTGCGGACAGTTTCGTAACTATGGCTACACCTTC